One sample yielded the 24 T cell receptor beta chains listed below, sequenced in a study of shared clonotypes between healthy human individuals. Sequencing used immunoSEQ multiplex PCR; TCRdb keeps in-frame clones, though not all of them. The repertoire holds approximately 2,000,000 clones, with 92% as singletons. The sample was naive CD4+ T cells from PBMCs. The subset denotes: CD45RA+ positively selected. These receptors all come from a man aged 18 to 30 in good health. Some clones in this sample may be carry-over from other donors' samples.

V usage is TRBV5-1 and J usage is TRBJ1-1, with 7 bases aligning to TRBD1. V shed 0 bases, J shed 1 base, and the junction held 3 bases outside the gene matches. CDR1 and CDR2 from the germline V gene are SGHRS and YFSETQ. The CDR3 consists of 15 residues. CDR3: CASSLAGQRNTEAFF. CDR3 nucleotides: TGCGCCAGCAGCTTGGCGGGACAGCGGAACACTGAAGCTTTCTTT.

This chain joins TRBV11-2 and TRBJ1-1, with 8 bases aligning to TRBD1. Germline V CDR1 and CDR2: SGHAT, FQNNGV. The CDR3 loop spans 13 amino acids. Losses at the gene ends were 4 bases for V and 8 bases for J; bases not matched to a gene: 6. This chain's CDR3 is CASSYPGGGEAFF. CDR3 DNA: TGTGCCAGCAGCTACCCAGGGGGCGGAGAAGCTTTCTTT.

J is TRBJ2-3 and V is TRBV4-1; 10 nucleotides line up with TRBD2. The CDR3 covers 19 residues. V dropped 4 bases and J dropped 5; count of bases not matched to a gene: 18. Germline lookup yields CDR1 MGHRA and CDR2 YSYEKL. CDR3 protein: CASSLPGGASGSFRDTQYF. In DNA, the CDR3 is TGCGCCAGCAGCCTACCCGGGGGGGCTAGCGGGAGTTTTAGAGATACGCAGTATTTT.

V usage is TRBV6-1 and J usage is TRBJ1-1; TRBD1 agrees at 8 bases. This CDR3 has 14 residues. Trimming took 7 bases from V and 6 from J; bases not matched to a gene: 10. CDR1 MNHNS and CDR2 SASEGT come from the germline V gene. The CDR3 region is CASNIGQGYAEAFF. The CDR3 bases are TGTGCCAGCAATATCGGACAGGGATACGCTGAAGCTTTCTTT.

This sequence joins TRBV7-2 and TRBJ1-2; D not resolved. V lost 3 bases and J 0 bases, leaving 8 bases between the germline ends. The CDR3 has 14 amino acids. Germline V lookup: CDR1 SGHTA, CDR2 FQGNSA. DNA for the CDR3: TGTGCCAGCAGCTTCCCGCGCCCTAACTATGGCTACACCTTC. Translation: CASSFPRPNYGYTF.

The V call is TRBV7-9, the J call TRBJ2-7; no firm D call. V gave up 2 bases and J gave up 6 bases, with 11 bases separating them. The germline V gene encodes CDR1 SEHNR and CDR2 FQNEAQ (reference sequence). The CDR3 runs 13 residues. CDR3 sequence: CASSLFPAPEQYF. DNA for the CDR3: TGTGCCAGCAGCTTATTCCCAGCCCCCGAGCAGTACTTC.

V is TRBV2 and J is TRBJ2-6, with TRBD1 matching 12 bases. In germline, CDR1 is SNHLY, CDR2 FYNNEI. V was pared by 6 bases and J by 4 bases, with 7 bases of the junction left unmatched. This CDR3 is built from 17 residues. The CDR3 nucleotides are TGTGCCAGCAGGCCGGGACAGGGGGCGCAAGGGGCCAACGTCCTGACTTTC. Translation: CASRPGQGAQGANVLTF.

CDR3 sequence reads: CASSDTRDRVIWVRGYTF. CDR3 bases: TGTGCCAGCAGTGATACTCGGGACAGGGTAATTTGGGTCCGCGGCTACACCTTC. The chain has TRBV6-1 and TRBJ1-2; 9 positions agree with TRBD1. CDR3 size: 18 residues. The germline CDR1 and CDR2 sequences are MNHNS and SASEGT. Germline trimming cut 3 bases from V and 8 bases from J; bases unmatched to any gene: 19.

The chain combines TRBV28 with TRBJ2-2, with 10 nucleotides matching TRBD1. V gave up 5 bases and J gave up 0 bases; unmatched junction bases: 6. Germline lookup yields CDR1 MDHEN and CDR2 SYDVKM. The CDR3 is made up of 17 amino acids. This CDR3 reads CASSPTGGFANTGELFF. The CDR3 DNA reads TGTGCCAGCAGTCCGACAGGGGGCTTCGCGAACACCGGGGAGCTGTTTTTT.

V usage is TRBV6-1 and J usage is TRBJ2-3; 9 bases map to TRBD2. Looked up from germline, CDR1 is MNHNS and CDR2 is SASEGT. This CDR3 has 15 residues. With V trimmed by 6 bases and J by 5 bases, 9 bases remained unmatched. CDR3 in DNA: TGTGCCAGCAGGGGGTCTAGCGGGAATAAAGATACGCAGTATTTT. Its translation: CASRGSSGNKDTQYF.

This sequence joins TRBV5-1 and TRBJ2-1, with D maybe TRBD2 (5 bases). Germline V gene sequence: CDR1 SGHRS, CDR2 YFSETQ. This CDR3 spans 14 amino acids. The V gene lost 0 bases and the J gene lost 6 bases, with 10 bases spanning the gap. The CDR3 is CASSLVSSTNEQFF. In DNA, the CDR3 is TGCGCCAGCAGCTTGGTTTCTAGCACCAATGAGCAGTTCTTC.

The DNA for the CDR3 is TGTGCCAGCAGATCCGGACAGCTCTATGGCTACACCTTC. It translates to CASRSGQLYGYTF. This chain connects TRBV28 to TRBJ1-2, with D possibly being TRBD1 (6 bases). V shed 6 bases and J shed 4 bases, with 12 bases lying between them. The CDR3 sequence is 13 residues long. The germline CDR1 and CDR2 sequences are MDHEN and SYDVKM.

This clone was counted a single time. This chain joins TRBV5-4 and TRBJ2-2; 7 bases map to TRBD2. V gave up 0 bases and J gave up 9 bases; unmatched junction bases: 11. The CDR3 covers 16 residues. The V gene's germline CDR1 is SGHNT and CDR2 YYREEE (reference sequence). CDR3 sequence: CASSLVGGSGSRELFF. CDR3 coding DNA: TGTGCCAGCAGCTTGGTAGGCGGGAGCGGGTCCCGGGAGCTGTTTTTT.

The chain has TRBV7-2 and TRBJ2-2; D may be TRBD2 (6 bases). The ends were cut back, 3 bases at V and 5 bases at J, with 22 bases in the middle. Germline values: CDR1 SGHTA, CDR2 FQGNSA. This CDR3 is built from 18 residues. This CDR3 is CASSFNGLGLELTGELFF. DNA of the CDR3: TGTGCCAGCAGCTTCAATGGGTTGGGACTGGAGCTAACCGGGGAGCTGTTTTTT. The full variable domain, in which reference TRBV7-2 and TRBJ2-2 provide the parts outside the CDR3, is GAGVSQSPSNKVTEKGKDVELRCDPISGHTALYWYRQSLGQGLEFLIYFQGNSAPDKSGLPSDRFSAERTGGSVSTLTIQRTQQEDSAVYLCASSFNGLGLELTGELFFGEGSRLTVL.

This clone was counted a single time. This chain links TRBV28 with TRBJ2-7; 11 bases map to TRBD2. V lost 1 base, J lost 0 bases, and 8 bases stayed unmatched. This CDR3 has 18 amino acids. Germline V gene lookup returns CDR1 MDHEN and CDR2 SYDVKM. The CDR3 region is CASSLFSGRAISSYEQYF. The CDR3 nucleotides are TGTGCCAGCAGTTTATTTAGCGGGAGGGCAATCTCCTCCTACGAGCAGTACTTC.

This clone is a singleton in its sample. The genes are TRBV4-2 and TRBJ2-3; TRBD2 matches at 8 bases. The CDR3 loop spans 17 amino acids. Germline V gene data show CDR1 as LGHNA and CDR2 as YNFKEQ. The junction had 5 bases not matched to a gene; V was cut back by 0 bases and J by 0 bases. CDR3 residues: CASSQDLAGPSTDTQYF. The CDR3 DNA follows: TGTGCCAGCAGCCAAGATCTAGCGGGCCCTAGCACAGATACGCAGTATTTT.

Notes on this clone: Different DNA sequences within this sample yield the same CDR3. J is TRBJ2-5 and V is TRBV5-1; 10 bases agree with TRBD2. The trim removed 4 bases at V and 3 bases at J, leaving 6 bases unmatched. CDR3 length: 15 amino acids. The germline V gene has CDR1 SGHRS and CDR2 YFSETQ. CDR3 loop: CASSPGLAGEETQYF. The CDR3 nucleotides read TGCGCCAGCAGCCCCGGTCTAGCGGGAGAAGAGACCCAGTACTTC. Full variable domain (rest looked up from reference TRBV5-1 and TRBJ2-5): KAGVTQTPRYLIKTRGQQVTLSCSPISGHRSVSWYQQTPGQGLQFLFEYFSETQRNKGNFPGRFSGRQFSNSRSEMNVSTLELGDSALYLCASSPGLAGEETQYFGPGTRLLVL.

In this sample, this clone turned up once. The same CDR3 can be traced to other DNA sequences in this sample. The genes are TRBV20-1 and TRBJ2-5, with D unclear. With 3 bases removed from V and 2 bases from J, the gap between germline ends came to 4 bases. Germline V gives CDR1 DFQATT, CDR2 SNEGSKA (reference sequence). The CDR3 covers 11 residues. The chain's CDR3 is CSAREQETQYF. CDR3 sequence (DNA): TGCAGTGCTAGGGAGCAAGAGACCCAGTACTTC.

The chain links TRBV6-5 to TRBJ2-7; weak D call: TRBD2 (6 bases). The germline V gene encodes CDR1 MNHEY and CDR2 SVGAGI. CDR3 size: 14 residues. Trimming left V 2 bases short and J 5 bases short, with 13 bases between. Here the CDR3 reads CASSYSQSGDEQYF. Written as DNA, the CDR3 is TGTGCCAGCAGTTACAGTCAGTCGGGGGACGAGCAGTACTTC.

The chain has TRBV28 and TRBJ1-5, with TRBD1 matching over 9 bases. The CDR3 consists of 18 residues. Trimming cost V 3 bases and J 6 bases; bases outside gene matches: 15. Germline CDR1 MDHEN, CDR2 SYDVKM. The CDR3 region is CASSFWGPGQGFSQPQHF. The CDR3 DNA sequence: TGTGCCAGCAGTTTTTGGGGACCGGGACAGGGCTTTAGTCAGCCCCAGCATTTT.

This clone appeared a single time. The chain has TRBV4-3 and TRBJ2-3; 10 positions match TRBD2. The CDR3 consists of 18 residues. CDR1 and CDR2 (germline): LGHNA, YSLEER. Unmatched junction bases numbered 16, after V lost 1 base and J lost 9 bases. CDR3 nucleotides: TGCGCCAGCAGCCAAGTGCTAGCGGGAGACTTAGTCTTTAGAACGCAGTATTTT. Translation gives CASSQVLAGDLVFRTQYF.

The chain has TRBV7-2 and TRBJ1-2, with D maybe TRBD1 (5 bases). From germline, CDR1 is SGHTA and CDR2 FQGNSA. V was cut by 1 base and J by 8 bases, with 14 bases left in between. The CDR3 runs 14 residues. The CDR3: CASSLDFGQGGYTF. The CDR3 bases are TGTGCCAGCAGCTTAGATTTCGGGCAGGGAGGCTACACCTTC.

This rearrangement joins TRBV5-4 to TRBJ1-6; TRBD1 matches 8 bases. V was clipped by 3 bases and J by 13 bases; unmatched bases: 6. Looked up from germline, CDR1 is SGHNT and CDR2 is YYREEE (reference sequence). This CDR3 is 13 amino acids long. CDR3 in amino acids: CASSSDRAVPLHF. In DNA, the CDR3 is TGTGCCAGCAGCTCGGACAGGGCGGTGCCCCTCCACTTT. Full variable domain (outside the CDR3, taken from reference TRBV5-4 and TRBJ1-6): ETGVTQSPTHLIKTRGQQVTLRCSSQSGHNTVSWYQQALGQGPQFIFQYYREEENGRGNFPPRFSGLQFPNYSSELNVNALELDDSALYLCASSSDRAVPLHFGNGTRLTVT.

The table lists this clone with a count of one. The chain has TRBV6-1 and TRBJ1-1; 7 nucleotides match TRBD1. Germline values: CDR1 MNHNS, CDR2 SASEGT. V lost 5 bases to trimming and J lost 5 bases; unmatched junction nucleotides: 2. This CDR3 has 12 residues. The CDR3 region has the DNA TGTGCCAGCAGTAGGGGGCGGACTGAAGCTTTCTTT. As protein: CASSRGRTEAFF.